Presented here are 21 T cell receptor beta chains from one specimen sequenced in a study of blood T cell repertoires in COVID-19. The assay was immunoSEQ multiplex PCR, and TCRdb's table has in-frame clones only and misses some. The data hold approximately 220,000 clones, with under 90% observed a single time. Sequenced input: PBMCs or T cells enriched from blood (not recorded which). These receptors originate from a woman younger than 45 with acute COVID-19.

This clone has ten or more counts. This chain uses TRBV5-6 with TRBJ2-7; 10 nucleotides agree with TRBD2. The CDR3 spans 15 residues. CDR1 SGHDT and CDR2 YYEEEE come from the germline V gene. Trimming removed 5 bases from V and 4 bases from J; junction bases left unmatched: 9. CDR3 residues: CASRFLSGGLYEQYF. CDR3 bases: TGTGCCAGCAGGTTTCTTAGCGGGGGGCTGTACGAGCAGTACTTC. The full variable domain, in which reference TRBV5-6 and TRBJ2-7 provide the parts outside the CDR3, is DAGVTQSPTHLIKTRGQQVTLRCSPKSGHDTVSWYQQALGQGPQFIFQYYEEEERQRGNFPDRFSGHQFPNYSSELNVNALLLGDSALYLCASRFLSGGLYEQYFGPGTRLTVT.

The table lists this clone with a few counts. The chain is built from TRBV6-5 and TRBJ1-5; 12 bases are shared with TRBD1. J was trimmed by 5 bases and V by 3 bases; bases with no gene match: 2. Germline lookup yields CDR1 MNHEY and CDR2 SVGAGI. The CDR3 loop spans 15 amino acids. CDR3 nucleotides: TGTGCCAGCAGTTATGGGACAGGGGGCTATCAGCCCCAGCATTTT. It encodes CASSYGTGGYQPQHF.

The chain recombines TRBV5-1 with TRBJ1-3; 8 bases fit TRBD1. The junction had 17 bases not matched to a gene; V was cut back by 0 bases and J by 3 bases. This CDR3 region has 20 residues. Germline assignment: CDR1 SGHRS and CDR2 YFSETQ. The CDR3, as DNA: TGCGCCAGCAGCTTGGCCACGACCCGGGACAGGAATCTTCGTGGAAACACCATATATTTT. Translating gives CASSLATTRDRNLRGNTIYF.

This sequence joins TRBV4-2 and TRBJ2-3; 11 bases line up with TRBD2. CDR3 size: 18 residues. Germline V gene lookup returns CDR1 LGHNA and CDR2 YNFKEQ. V was clipped by 3 bases and J by 6 bases; unmatched bases: 14. CDR3 in DNA: TGTGCCAGCAGCCACGGAAACGGGGCTAGCGGGGGGTTTGATACGCAGTATTTT. Protein product: CASSHGNGASGGFDTQYF.

The chain has TRBV6-5 and TRBJ1-1; weak D call: TRBD1 (5 bases). Per germline, CDR1 MNHEY and CDR2 SVGAGI. The CDR3 has 13 amino acids. V dropped 8 bases and J dropped 1 base, with 11 bases sitting between them. The CDR3 reads CASGEGRNTEAFF. In DNA, the CDR3 is TGTGCCAGCGGGGAGGGACGGAACACTGAAGCTTTCTTT.

This sequence joins TRBV21-1 and TRBJ1-5. TRBV21-1 is a pseudogene segment. The CDR3 runs to 14 residues. The CDR3 DNA is TGTGCCAGCAGCAATCCTCCGAGCAATCAGCCCCAGCATTTT. Protein: CASSNPPSNQPQHF.

The gene calls are TRBV7-9 and TRBJ2-5, with D possibly TRBD2 on 5 matching bases. With 5 bases removed from V and 5 bases from J, the gap between germline ends came to 18 bases. The CDR3 sequence is 15 residues long. Germline loops: CDR1 SEHNR, CDR2 FQNEAQ (reference sequence). The chain's CDR3 is CASSKLLLGVETQYF. CDR3 DNA: TGTGCCAGCAGCAAGCTTTTACTCGGGGTGGAGACCCAGTACTTC. Full variable domain (remainder filled in from reference TRBV7-9 and TRBJ2-5): DTGVSQNPRHKITKRGQNVTFRCDPISEHNRLYWYRQTLGQGPEFLTYFQNEAQLEKSRLLSDRFSAERPKGSFSTLEIQRTEQGDSAMYLCASSKLLLGVETQYFGPGTRLLVL.

This rearrangement joins TRBV11-2 to TRBJ1-1; D not certain. Deletions cut 11 bases from V and 3 bases from J, with 7 bases between. Germline V gene data show CDR1 as SGHAT and CDR2 as FQNNGV. This CDR3 comprises 10 residues. CDR3 loop: CAVGDTEAFF. In DNA, the CDR3 is TGTGCCGTGGGCGACACTGAAGCTTTCTTT. The full variable domain, completed using reference TRBV11-2 and TRBJ1-1, is EAGVAQSPRYKIIEKRQSVAFWCNPISGHATLYWYQQILGQGPKLLIQFQNNGVVDDSQLPKDRFSAERLKGVDSTLKIQPAKLEDSAVYLCAVGDTEAFFGQGTRLTVV.

The chain has TRBV27 and TRBJ1-2, with D perhaps TRBD1 (5 bases). Germline assignment: CDR1 MNHEY and CDR2 SMNVEV (reference sequence). Between the trimmed V and J ends, which lost 6 bases and 4 bases, there was a span of 15 bases. The CDR3 consists of 14 residues. As DNA, the CDR3 is TGTGCCAGCAGGGATAACAGGCCCCCCTATGGCTACACCTTC. The encoded protein is CASRDNRPPYGYTF.

The chain links TRBV6-6 to TRBJ2-7, with 8 bases that match TRBD1. This CDR3 region has 15 residues. Per germline, CDR1 MNHNY and CDR2 SVGAGI (reference sequence). J was trimmed by 4 bases and V by 0 bases; bases with no gene match: 5. The DNA of the CDR3 is TGTGCCAGCAGTTACTCCCAGGGGGCCGGGTACGAGCAGTACTTC. Protein product: CASSYSQGAGYEQYF.

This chain joins TRBV18 and TRBJ1-1; tentatively, D is TRBD1 (5 bases). The CDR3 totals 18 residues. From germline, CDR1 is KGHSH and CDR2 LQKENI. Trimming shortened V by 0 bases and J by 4 bases, and 21 bases separated the two germline ends. The CDR3 region is CASSPPVAGRRSGTEAFF. The CDR3 DNA follows: TGTGCCAGCTCACCACCGGTGGCAGGGCGCCGTTCGGGCACTGAAGCTTTCTTT.

This chain connects TRBV5-1 to TRBJ1-2; D remains ambiguous. Trimming took 0 bases from V and 7 from J, leaving 16 bases between them. CDR1 and CDR2 from the germline V gene are SGHRS and YFSETQ. This CDR3 contains 15 residues. CDR3 residues: CASSLAAVGSGGYTF. CDR3 DNA sequence: TGCGCCAGCAGCTTGGCGGCAGTCGGCTCGGGTGGCTACACCTTC.

This chain links TRBV4-3 with TRBJ1-6, with a tentative D call TRBD1 (6 bases). Trimming cost V 3 bases and J 15 bases, with 12 bases left between them. Looked up from germline, CDR1 is LGHNA and CDR2 is YSLEER. This CDR3 comprises 12 residues. The CDR3 DNA follows: TGCGCCAGCAGCCAGAGGGACACGGGCCTCCACTTT. Amino acid sequence: CASSQRDTGLHF.

The J gene is TRBJ2-3, the V gene TRBV20-1; 7 nucleotides agree with TRBD2. The CDR3 loop spans 15 amino acids. Germline CDR1 DFQATT, CDR2 SNEGSKA (reference sequence). V lost 3 bases to trimming and J lost 2 bases; unmatched junction nucleotides: 8. The DNA of the CDR3 is TGCAGTGCTAGTGCGGGGCGGGGGAACACAGATACGCAGTATTTT. Amino acid sequence: CSASAGRGNTDTQYF.

This clone came up a few times. This rearrangement joins TRBV5-1 to TRBJ1-2, with 9 bases fitting TRBD1. CDR1 and CDR2 (germline): SGHRS, YFSETQ. The V segment lost 2 bases and the J segment 3 bases; nucleotides outside the gene matches: 8. The CDR3 length is 16 residues. Here the CDR3 DNA reads TGCGCCAGCAGCTTACTACAGGGGGCGCGAGACTATGGCTACACCTTC. It translates to CASSLLQGARDYGYTF. The full variable domain, with the rest looked up from reference TRBV5-1 and TRBJ1-2, is KAGVTQTPRYLIKTRGQQVTLSCSPISGHRSVSWYQQTPGQGLQFLFEYFSETQRNKGNFPGRFSGRQFSNSRSEMNVSTLELGDSALYLCASSLLQGARDYGYTFGSGTRLTVV.

The J gene is TRBJ2-7, the V gene TRBV7-2; perhaps TRBD2 as D (7 bases). The V gene lost 3 bases and the J gene lost 7 bases, with 19 bases spanning the gap. This CDR3 spans 15 amino acids. Per the germline V gene, CDR1 is SGHTA and CDR2 is FQGNSA. CDR3 in DNA: TGTGCCAGCAGCTTCTGGGGGGGCAGTGGTGGAGAGCAGTACTTC. Translating it yields CASSFWGGSGGEQYF.

The chain couples TRBV4-3 to TRBJ1-1, with 8 positions matching TRBD1. The germline V gene has CDR1 LGHNA and CDR2 YSLEER. The J segment lost 1 base and the V segment lost 4 bases, leaving 5 bases of the junction unmatched. CDR3 length equals 15 residues. CDR3 nucleotides: TGCGCCAGCAGCCGCGCCGGGACAGGGAACACTGAAGCTTTCTTT. It is translated as CASSRAGTGNTEAFF.

The chain links TRBV19 to TRBJ2-7, with 12 bases lining up with TRBD2. The CDR3 is made up of 13 amino acids. V lost 8 bases to trimming and J lost 2 bases; unmatched junction nucleotides: 1. Germline V gene data show CDR1 as LNHDA and CDR2 as SQIVND (reference sequence). CDR3 region: CASRLAGAYEQYF. The CDR3 nucleotides read TGTGCCAGTCGACTAGCGGGGGCCTACGAGCAGTACTTC.

The V call is TRBV5-4, the J call TRBJ1-2; TRBD1 aligns across 7 bases. J was trimmed by 8 bases and V by 0 bases; bases with no gene match: 4. This CDR3 is built from 13 residues. Looked up from germline, CDR1 is SGHNT and CDR2 is YYREEE (reference sequence). CDR3 protein: CASSLAAGGGYTF. The CDR3 DNA reads as TGTGCCAGCAGCTTGGCGGCAGGGGGAGGCTACACCTTC.

V and J are TRBV11-2 and TRBJ2-3; TRBD2 matches at 7 bases. Germline loops: CDR1 SGHAT, CDR2 FQNNGV. The CDR3 extends over 16 amino acids. V gave up 3 bases and J gave up 2 bases; unmatched junction bases: 8. This CDR3 reads CASSFLRAGDTDTQYF. CDR3 nucleotides: TGTGCCAGCAGCTTTCTAAGGGCGGGGGACACAGATACGCAGTATTTT. The full variable domain, in which reference TRBV11-2 and TRBJ2-3 provide the parts outside the CDR3, is EAGVAQSPRYKIIEKRQSVAFWCNPISGHATLYWYQQILGQGPKLLIQFQNNGVVDDSQLPKDRFSAERLKGVDSTLKIQPAKLEDSAVYLCASSFLRAGDTDTQYFGPGTRLTVL.

This clone was seen a few times. The V and J genes are TRBV4-1 and TRBJ2-1, with TRBD1 matching over 8 bases. The CDR3 is 16 residues long. V shed 0 bases and J 6 bases; nucleotides not matched to a gene: 7. CDR1 is MGHRA and CDR2 is YSYEKL in the germline V gene. The CDR3 DNA is TGCGCCAGCAGCCAAGATCCCGGACAGGGATTCAATGAGCAGTTCTTC. Protein: CASSQDPGQGFNEQFF.